Presented here are 2 T cell receptor beta chains from one specimen sequenced in a study of blood T cells in healthy people across ages. For the second PCR, which ran for roughly 7 to 11 cycles, a sample-barcoded 5' primer and a J-beta primer mix were used. TCRdb independently ran MiXCR on the 5' RACE reads; one entry per CDR3 protein. The table shows over a million distinct CDR3 sequences, with around 59% occurring only once. Sequencing used blood. The source of these receptors is a man in his late teens or twenties in good health.

The chain is built from TRBV3-1 and TRBJ2-5, with D uncertain. CDR3 size: 13 residues. Germline CDR1 is LGHDT and CDR2 is YNNKEL (reference sequence). Trimming stripped 1 base from V and 3 bases from J, with 6 bases between. The CDR3 region is CASSQGNEETQYF. Here the CDR3 DNA reads TGTGCCAGCAGCCAAGGGAATGAAGAGACCCAGTACTTC.

This clonotype was counted once. The CDR3 coding sequence is TGTGCCAGCAGGACAGGGATGTCCTCCTACGAGCAGTACTTC. Encoded protein: CASRTGMSSYEQYF. This chain links TRBV5-6 with TRBJ2-7, with TRBD1 matching over 7 bases. J gave up 0 bases and V 5 bases, and 5 bases lay outside the gene matches. Germline V gene sequence: CDR1 SGHDT, CDR2 YYEEEE. CDR3 size: 14 residues.